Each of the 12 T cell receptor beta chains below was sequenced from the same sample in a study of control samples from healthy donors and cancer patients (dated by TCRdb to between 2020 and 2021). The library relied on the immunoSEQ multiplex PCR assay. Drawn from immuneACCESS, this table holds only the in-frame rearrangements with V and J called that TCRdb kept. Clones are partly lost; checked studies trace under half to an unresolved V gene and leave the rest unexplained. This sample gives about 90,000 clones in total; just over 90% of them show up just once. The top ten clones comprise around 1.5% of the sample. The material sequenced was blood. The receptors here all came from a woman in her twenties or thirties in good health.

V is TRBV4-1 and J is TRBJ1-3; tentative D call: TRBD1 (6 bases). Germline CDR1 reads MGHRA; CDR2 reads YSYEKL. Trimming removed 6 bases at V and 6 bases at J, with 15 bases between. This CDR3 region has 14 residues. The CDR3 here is CASSDRRRENTIYF. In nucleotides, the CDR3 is TGCGCCAGCAGTGACAGGAGAAGGGAAAACACCATATATTTT.

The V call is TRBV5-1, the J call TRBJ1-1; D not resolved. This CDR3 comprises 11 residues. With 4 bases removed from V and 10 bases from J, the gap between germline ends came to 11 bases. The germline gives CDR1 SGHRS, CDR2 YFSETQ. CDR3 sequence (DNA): TGCGCCAGCAGCAACCGGACGGGAGCTTTCTTT. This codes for CASSNRTGAFF.

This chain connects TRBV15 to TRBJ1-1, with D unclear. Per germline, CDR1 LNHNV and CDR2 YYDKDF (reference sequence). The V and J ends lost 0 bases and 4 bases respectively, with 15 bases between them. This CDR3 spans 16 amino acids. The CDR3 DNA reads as TGTGCCACCAGCAGAGATTGGGTTGCCAGCGGCACTGAAGCTTTCTTT. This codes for CATSRDWVASGTEAFF.

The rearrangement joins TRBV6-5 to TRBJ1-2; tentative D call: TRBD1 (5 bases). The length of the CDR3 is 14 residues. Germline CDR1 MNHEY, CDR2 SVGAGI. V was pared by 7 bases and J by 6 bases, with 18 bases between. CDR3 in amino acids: CASKRGLSSHGYTF. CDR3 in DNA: TGTGCCAGCAAGAGGGGTTTGAGCTCGCATGGCTACACCTTC.

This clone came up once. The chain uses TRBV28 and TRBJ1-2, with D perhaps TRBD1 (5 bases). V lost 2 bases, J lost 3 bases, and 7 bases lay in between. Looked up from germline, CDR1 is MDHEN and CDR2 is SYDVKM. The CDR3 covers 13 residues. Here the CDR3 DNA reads TGTGCCAGCAGTTTAGGGACGGACTATGGCTACACCTTC. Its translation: CASSLGTDYGYTF.

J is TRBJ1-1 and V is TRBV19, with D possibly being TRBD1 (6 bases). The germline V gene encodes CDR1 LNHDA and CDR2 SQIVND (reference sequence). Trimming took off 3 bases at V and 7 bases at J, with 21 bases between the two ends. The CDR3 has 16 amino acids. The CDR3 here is CASSITGRGSSGEAFF. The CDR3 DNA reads TGTGCCAGTAGTATTACAGGGAGGGGCTCATCGGGTGAAGCTTTCTTT. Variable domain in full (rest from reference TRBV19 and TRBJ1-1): DGGITQSPKYLFRKEGQNVTLSCEQNLNHDAMYWYRQDPGQGLRLIYYSQIVNDFQKGDIAEGYSVSREKKESFPLTVTSAQKNPTAFYLCASSITGRGSSGEAFFGQGTRLTVV.

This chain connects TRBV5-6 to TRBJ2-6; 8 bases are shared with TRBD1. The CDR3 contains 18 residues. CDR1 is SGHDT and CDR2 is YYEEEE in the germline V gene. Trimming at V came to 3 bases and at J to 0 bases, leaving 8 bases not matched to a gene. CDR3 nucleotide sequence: TGTGCCAGCAGCTGGACCTGGACAGGGAGCTCTGGGGCCAACGTCCTGACTTTC. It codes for CASSWTWTGSSGANVLTF.

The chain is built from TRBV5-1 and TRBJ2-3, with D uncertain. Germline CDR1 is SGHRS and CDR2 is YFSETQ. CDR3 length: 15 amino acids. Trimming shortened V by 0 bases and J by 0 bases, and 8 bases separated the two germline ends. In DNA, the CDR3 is TGCGCCAGCAGCTTGGGGACGCGTAGCACAGATACGCAGTATTTT. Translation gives CASSLGTRSTDTQYF.

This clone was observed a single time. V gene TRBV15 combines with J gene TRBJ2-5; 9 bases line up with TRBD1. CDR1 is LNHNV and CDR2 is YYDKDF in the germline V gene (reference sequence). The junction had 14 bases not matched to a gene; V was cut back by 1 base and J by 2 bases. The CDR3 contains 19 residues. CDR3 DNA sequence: TGTGCCACCAGCAGAGTGCCGTCCGACAGGGGGTTGAAACAAGAGACCCAGTACTTC. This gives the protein CATSRVPSDRGLKQETQYF.

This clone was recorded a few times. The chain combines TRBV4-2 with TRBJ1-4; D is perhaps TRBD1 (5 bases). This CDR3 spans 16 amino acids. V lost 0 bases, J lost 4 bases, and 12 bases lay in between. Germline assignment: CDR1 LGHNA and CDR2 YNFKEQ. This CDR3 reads CASSQDNRGVNEKLFF. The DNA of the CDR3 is TGTGCCAGCAGCCAAGATAATCGGGGGGTTAATGAAAAACTGTTTTTT.

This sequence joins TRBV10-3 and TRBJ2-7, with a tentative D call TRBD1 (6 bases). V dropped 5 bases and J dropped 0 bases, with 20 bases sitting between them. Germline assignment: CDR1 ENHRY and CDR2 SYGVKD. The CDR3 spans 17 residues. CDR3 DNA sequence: TGTGCCATCAGTCCGTCTTTTTCTTCGGACAGCTCCTACGAGCAGTACTTC. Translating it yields CAISPSFSSDSSYEQYF.

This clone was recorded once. CDR3 in DNA: TGTGCCAGCAGTGGACAGTGGAACACTGAAGCTTTCTTT. Translation gives CASSGQWNTEAFF. The chain carries TRBV2 and TRBJ1-1, with D possibly being TRBD1 (5 bases). This CDR3 is built from 13 residues. Between the trimmed V and J ends, which lost 4 bases and 1 base, there was a span of 7 bases. Looked up from germline, CDR1 is SNHLY and CDR2 is FYNNEI.